These 12 T cell receptor beta chains were all obtained from the same sample, sequenced in a study of beta chain features in type 1 diabetes. The entirety of the isolated RNA underwent reverse transcription, so expressed TCRB transcripts were sequenced. Produced via immunoSEQ multiplex PCR; TCRdb's table is partial and in-frame only. There are approximately 140,000 clones in the sample; roughly 7.2% occur only once, and around 1.5% lies in the top ten. Specimen: central memory CD4+ T cells from blood. The receptors were gathered from a woman aged 25 to 39 in good health.

This chain connects TRBV7-2 to TRBJ2-3; maybe TRBD2 (7 bases). Trimming shortened V by 6 bases and J by 4 bases, and 14 bases separated the two germline ends. This CDR3 comprises 14 residues. Germline V CDR1 and CDR2: SGHTA, FQGNSA. CDR3 residues: CASRGGREPDTQYF. CDR3 in DNA: TGTGCCAGCAGGGGGGGGCGGGAGCCAGATACGCAGTATTTT.

This clone was detected only a few times. The chain joins TRBV7-2 to TRBJ1-2, with a weak D call TRBD1 (6 bases). Per the germline V gene, CDR1 is SGHTA and CDR2 is FQGNSA. The V gene lost 5 bases and the J gene lost 7 bases, with 14 bases spanning the gap. The CDR3 spans 13 residues. The CDR3 DNA reads TGTGCCAGCAGCACTACGGAGGACAGTGGCTACACCTTC. Encoded protein: CASSTTEDSGYTF.

V is TRBV19 and J is TRBJ2-5, with TRBD2 as a possible D gene (5 bases). The assigned J gene may be wrong: the sequence end matches TRBJ2-7 better. The CDR3 loop spans 12 amino acids. From germline, CDR1 is LNHDA and CDR2 SQIVND (reference sequence). The CDR3 spells CASSSGHYEQYF. The CDR3 region has the DNA TGTGCCAGTAGTAGCGGGCACTACGAGCAGTACTTC.

The V gene is TRBV4-2, the J gene TRBJ1-5; 7 positions agree with TRBD1. The germline V gene has CDR1 LGHNA and CDR2 YNFKEQ. The CDR3 contains 16 residues. V trimming: 0 bases; J trimming: 2 bases; junction bases outside the gene matches: 4. The CDR3, as DNA: TGTGCCAGCAGCCAAGATGGGACAGACGGCAATCAGCCCCAGCATTTT. Amino acids: CASSQDGTDGNQPQHF.

In this sample, this clone turned up a few times. The chain joins TRBV11-2 to TRBJ2-7, with TRBD2 matching 14 bases. The CDR3 is made up of 15 amino acids. V trimming: 5 bases; J trimming: 6 bases; junction bases outside the gene matches: 6. Germline V gene sequence: CDR1 SGHAT, CDR2 FQNNGV. CDR3: CASSLGLAGVSEQYF. The CDR3 nucleotides read TGTGCCAGCAGCCTGGGACTAGCGGGAGTAAGCGAGCAGTACTTC. The full variable domain, rest sourced from reference TRBV11-2 and TRBJ2-7, is EAGVAQSPRYKIIEKRQSVAFWCNPISGHATLYWYQQILGQGPKLLIQFQNNGVVDDSQLPKDRFSAERLKGVDSTLKIQPAKLEDSAVYLCASSLGLAGVSEQYFGPGTRLTVT.

The chain couples TRBV29-1 to TRBJ2-7, with 8 bases identical to TRBD1. The V gene end was trimmed by 4 bases and the J gene end by 4 bases; junction bases not matched to a gene: 3. The CDR3 contains 12 residues. Germline-derived CDR1 and CDR2 are SQVTM and ANQGSEA. CDR3 amino acids: CSVGDRQYEQYF. For the CDR3, the DNA is TGCAGCGTTGGGGACAGGCAGTACGAGCAGTACTTC.

J is TRBJ2-7 and V is TRBV29-1, with TRBD2 matching 11 bases. The germline gives CDR1 SQVTM, CDR2 ANQGSEA. V lost 7 bases to trimming and J lost 6 bases; unmatched junction nucleotides: 11. The CDR3 has 14 amino acids. CDR3 region: CSAWTSGLAGEQYF. The CDR3, as DNA: TGCAGCGCGTGGACTAGCGGGCTGGCGGGCGAGCAGTACTTC.

This clone was picked up many times. In nucleotides, the CDR3 is TGTGCCTGGAGAAAACAGGGGGCGAGAGGCTACACCTTC. Protein product: CAWRKQGARGYTF. V is TRBV30 and J is TRBJ1-2, with TRBD1 identical over 9 bases. With V trimmed by 3 bases and J by 8 bases, 7 bases remained unmatched. Germline CDR1 is GTSNPN and CDR2 is SVGIG (reference sequence). This CDR3 contains 13 residues.

The chain combines TRBV18 with TRBJ1-5; no clear D gene. This CDR3 is 15 amino acids long. CDR1 KGHSH and CDR2 LQKENI come from the germline V gene. Trimming shortened V by 0 bases and J by 2 bases, and 8 bases separated the two germline ends. CDR3: CASSPPGVGNQPQHF. The CDR3 DNA reads as TGTGCCAGCTCACCACCGGGAGTGGGCAATCAGCCCCAGCATTTT.

The chain combines TRBV6-5 with TRBJ2-7; 7 bases map to TRBD2. Germline V gene data show CDR1 as MNHEY and CDR2 as SVGAGI. J gave up 1 base and V 7 bases, and 10 bases lay outside the gene matches. The CDR3 has 15 residues. CDR3 loop: CASNLGASGSYEQYF. In DNA form, the CDR3 reads TGTGCCAGCAACCTTGGGGCTAGCGGTTCCTACGAGCAGTACTTC.

In its sample, this clone was seen a few times. This chain joins TRBV27 and TRBJ2-1; 13 positions agree with TRBD2. Unmatched junction bases numbered 8, after V lost 5 bases and J lost 4 bases. The V gene's germline CDR1 is MNHEY and CDR2 SMNVEV (reference sequence). The CDR3 extends over 17 amino acids. This chain's CDR3 is CASSPGLAGRKYNEQFF. In nucleotides, the CDR3 is TGTGCCAGCAGTCCGGGACTAGCGGGACGGAAGTACAATGAGCAGTTCTTC.

There are a few counts of this clone. This chain connects TRBV5-8 to TRBJ2-5, with TRBD2 matching 12 bases. V shed 0 bases and J 4 bases; nucleotides not matched to a gene: 4. The germline CDR1 and CDR2 sequences are SGHTS and YDEGEE. The CDR3 covers 16 residues. The CDR3 spells CASSLGTSGIRETQYF. The CDR3 DNA follows: TGTGCCAGCAGCTTGGGGACTAGCGGGATTAGAGAGACCCAGTACTTC.